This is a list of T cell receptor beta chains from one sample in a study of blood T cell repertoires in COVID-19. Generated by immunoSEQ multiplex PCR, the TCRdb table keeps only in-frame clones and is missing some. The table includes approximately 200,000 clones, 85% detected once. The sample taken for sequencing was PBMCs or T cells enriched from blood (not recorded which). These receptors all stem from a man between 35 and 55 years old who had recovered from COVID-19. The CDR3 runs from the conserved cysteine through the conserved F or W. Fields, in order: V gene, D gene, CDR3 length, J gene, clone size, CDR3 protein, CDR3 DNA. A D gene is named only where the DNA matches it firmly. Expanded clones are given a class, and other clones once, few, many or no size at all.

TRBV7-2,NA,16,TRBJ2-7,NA,CASSSRTGMGSYEQYF,TGTGCCAGCAGCTCAAGAACAGGGATGGGTTCCTACGAGCAGTACTTC
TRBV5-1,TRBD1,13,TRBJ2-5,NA,CASRRTGQETQYF,TGCGCCAGCAGAAGGACAGGCCAAGAGACCCAGTACTTC
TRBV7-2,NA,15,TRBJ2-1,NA,CASSLAAEQYNEQFF,TGTGCCAGCAGCTTAGCTGCGGAACAATACAATGAGCAGTTCTTC
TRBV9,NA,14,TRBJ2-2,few,CASSVGHYTGELFF,TGTGCCAGCAGCGTAGGACACTACACCGGGGAGCTGTTTTTT
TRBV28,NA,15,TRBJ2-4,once,CASSFDDVGGDIQYF,TGTGCCAGCAGTTTTGATGATGTCGGGGGAGACATTCAGTACTTC
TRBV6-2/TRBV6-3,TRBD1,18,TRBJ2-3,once,CASSARDRGRLSGDTQYF,TGTGCCAGCAGTGCACGGGACAGGGGGCGTCTCAGCGGTGATACGCAGTATTTT
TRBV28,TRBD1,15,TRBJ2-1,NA,CASSTPGQGNHEQFF,TGTGCCAGCAGTACCCCGGGACAGGGGAATCATGAGCAGTTCTTC
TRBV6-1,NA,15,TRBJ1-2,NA,CASSEAIGGGYGYTF,TGTGCCAGCAGTGAAGCCATAGGGGGGGGCTATGGCTACACCTTC
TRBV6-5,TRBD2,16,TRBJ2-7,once,CASSYQLADLTYEQYF,TGTGCCAGCAGTTACCAACTAGCGGATCTAACCTACGAGCAGTACTTC
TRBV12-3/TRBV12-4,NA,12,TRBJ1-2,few,CASSLLMLSYTF,TGTGCCAGCAGCCTCCTGATGCTAAGCTACACCTTC
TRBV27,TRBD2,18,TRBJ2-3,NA,CASSIRTSGRPSTDTQYF,TGTGCCAGCAGCATTCGGACTAGCGGGAGGCCTAGCACAGATACGCAGTATTTT
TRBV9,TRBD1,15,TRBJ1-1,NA,CASSGKGQLNTEAFF,TGTGCCAGCAGCGGTAAGGGACAGTTGAACACTGAAGCTTTCTTT
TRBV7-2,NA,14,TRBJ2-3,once,CASSLGPGTDTQYF,TGTGCCAGCAGCTTAGGTCCTGGCACAGATACGCAGTATTTT
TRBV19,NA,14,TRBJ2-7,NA,CASSGPRERDEQYF,TGTGCCAGTAGTGGCCCTAGGGAGCGAGACGAGCAGTACTTC
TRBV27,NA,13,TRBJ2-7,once,CASSSRTAYEQYF,TGTGCCAGCAGTTCGCGGACAGCCTACGAGCAGTACTTC
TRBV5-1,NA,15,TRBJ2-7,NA,CASSLRTGTTNEQYF,TGCGCCAGCAGCTTGAGAACGGGAACAACTAACGAGCAGTACTTC
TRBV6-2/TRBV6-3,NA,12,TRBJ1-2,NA,CASSDVQNGYTF,TGTGCCAGCAGCGACGTACAGAATGGCTACACCTTC
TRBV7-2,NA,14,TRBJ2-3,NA,CASSLALYTDTQYF,TGTGCCAGCAGCTTAGCACTGTACACAGATACGCAGTATTTT
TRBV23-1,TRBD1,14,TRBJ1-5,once,CASSQHRGRQPQHF,TGCGCCAGCAGTCAACACAGGGGTCGGCAGCCCCAGCATTTT
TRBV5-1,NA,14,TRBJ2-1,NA,CASTHSELSDEQFF,TGCGCCAGCACACATAGCGAACTAAGCGATGAGCAGTTCTTC
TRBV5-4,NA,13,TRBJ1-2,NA,CASSLSNDYGYTF,TGTGCCAGCAGCCTTTCTAACGACTATGGCTACACCTTC
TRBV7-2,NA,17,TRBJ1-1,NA,CASSLVLGVGRNTEAFF,TGTGCCAGCAGCTTAGTTTTAGGAGTAGGGAGGAACACTGAAGCTTTCTTT
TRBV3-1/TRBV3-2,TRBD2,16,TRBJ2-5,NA,CASSSSAGGRLETQYF,TGTGCCAGCAGCTCGTCAGCGGGAGGGCGTTTGGAGACCCAGTACTTC
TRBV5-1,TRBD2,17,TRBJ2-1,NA,CASSLMSLAEGSNEQFF,TGCGCCAGCAGCTTGATGAGTCTAGCGGAGGGGTCCAATGAGCAGTTCTTC